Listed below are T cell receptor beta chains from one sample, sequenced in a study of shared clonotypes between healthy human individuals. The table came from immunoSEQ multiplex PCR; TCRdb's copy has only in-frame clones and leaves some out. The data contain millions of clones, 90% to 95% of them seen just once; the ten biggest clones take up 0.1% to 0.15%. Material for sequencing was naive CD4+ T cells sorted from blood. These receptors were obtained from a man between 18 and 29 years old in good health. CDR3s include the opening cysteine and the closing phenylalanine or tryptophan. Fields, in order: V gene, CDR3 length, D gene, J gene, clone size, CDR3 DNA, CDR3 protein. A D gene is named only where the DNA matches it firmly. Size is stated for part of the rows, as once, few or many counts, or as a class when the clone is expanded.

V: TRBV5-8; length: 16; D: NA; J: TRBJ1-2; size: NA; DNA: TGTGCCAGCAGGACGGGACACTCCTTCCCTAACTATGGCTACACCTTC; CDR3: CASRTGHSFPNYGYTF
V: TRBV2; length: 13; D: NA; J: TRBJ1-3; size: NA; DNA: TGTGCCAGCAGTGCGGACTCTGGAAACACCATATATTTT; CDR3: CASSADSGNTIYF
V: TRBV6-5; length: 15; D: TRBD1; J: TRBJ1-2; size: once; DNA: TGTGCCAGCAGTTATGGGACAGGGGGAAGGTATGGCTACACCTTC; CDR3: CASSYGTGGRYGYTF
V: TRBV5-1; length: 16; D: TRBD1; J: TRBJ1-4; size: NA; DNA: TGCGCCAGCAGCCCGGGACAGCGTCAAACTAATGAAAAACTGTTTTTT; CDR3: CASSPGQRQTNEKLFF
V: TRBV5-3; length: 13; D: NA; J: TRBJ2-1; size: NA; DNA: TGTGCCAGAAGCTCGGCCCTAGGGGGTGAGCAGTTCTTC; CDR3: CARSSALGGEQFF
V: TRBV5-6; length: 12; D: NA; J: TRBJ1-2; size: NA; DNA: TGTGCCAGCAGCTTTGGTGACTATGGCTACACCTTC; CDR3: CASSFGDYGYTF
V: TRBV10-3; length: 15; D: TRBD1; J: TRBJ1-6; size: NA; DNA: TGTGCCATCAGTGAAGGAGGGACAGGGAATTCACCCCTCCACTTT; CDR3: CAISEGGTGNSPLHF
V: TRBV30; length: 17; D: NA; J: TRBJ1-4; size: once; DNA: TGTGCCTGGAGTTCCCCGGGACAAGTCCAGCCAGGTGAAAAACTGTTTTTT; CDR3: CAWSSPGQVQPGEKLFF
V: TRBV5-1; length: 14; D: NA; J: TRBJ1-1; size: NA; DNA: TGCGCCAGCAGCCACCCATCAGGGAACACTGAAGCTTTCTTT; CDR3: CASSHPSGNTEAFF
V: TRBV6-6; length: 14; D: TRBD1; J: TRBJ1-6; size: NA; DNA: TGTGCCAGCAGCTCGGGACAGTATAATTCACCCCTCCACTTT; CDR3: CASSSGQYNSPLHF
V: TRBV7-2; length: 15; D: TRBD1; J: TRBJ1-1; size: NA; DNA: TGTGCCAGCAGCCCTAGGGACAGGGCGAACACTGAAGCTTTCTTT; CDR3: CASSPRDRANTEAFF
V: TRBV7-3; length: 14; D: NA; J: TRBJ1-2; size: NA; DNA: TGTGCCAGCAGCCCAAATTCAGGTGGCGGGGGCTACACCTTC; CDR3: CASSPNSGGGGYTF
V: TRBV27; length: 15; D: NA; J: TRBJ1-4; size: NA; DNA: TGTGCCAGCAGTCCCCGACAGACAACTAATGAAAAACTGTTTTTT; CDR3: CASSPRQTTNEKLFF
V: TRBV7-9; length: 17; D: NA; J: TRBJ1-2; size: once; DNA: TGTGCCAGCAGCGCGAGTAAACGACTTTCTGCTAACTATGGCTACACCTTC; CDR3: CASSASKRLSANYGYTF
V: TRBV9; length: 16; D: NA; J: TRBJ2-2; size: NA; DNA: TGTGCCAGCAGCGTAAGTCCGCAGTCGAACACCGGGGAGCTGTTTTTT; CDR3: CASSVSPQSNTGELFF
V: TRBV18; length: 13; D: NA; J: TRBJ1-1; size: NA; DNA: TGTGCCAGCTCCTCAACGGGAGGAGTTGAAGCTTTCTTT; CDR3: CASSSTGGVEAFF
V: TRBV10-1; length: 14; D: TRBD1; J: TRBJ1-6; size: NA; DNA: TGCGCCAGCCAAAGGGACAGGGGGGATTCACCCCTCCACTTT; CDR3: CASQRDRGDSPLHF
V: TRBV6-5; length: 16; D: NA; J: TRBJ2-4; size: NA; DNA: TGTGCCAGCAGTTACTCGGTCGGGCTAGCCAAAAACATTCAGTACTTC; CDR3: CASSYSVGLAKNIQYF
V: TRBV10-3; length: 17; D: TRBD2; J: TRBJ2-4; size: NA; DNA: TGTGCCATCAGTGACCCGACTAGCGGGAAGGCCAAAAACATTCAGTACTTC; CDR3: CAISDPTSGKAKNIQYF
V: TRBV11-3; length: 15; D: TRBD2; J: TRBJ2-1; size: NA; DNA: TGTGCCAGCAGCCCCGGACTAGCGGGAGGGTATGAGCAGTTCTTC; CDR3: CASSPGLAGGYEQFF
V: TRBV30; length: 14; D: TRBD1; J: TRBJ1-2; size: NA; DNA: TGTGCCTGGAGTGTGGGACAGCTTAACTATGGCTACACCTTC; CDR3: CAWSVGQLNYGYTF
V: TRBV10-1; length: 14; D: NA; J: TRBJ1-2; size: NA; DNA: TGCGCCAGCAGTGAGTCGACGGTCCACTATGGCTACACCTTC; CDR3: CASSESTVHYGYTF
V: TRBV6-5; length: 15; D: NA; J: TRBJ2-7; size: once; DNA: TGTGCCAGCAGTTACTCGTGGTATGGGGCCTACGAGCAGTACTTC; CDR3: CASSYSWYGAYEQYF
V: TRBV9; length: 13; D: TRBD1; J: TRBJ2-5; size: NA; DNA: TGTGCCAGCAGTTGGGGACAGCAAGAGACCCAGTACTTC; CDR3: CASSWGQQETQYF
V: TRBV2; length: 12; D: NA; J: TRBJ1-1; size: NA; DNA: TGTGCCGGTGGGGCAGGGCGGACTGAAGCTTTCTTT; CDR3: CAGGAGRTEAFF
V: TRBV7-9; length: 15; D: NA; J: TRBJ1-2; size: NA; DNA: TGTGCCAGCAGCTTAGCTAACGGACAGAAGAATCGCTACACCTTC; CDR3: CASSLANGQKNRYTF
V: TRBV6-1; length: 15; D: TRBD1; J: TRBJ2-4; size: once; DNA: TGTGCCAGCAGAGGACAGGCGCTAGCCAAAAACATTCAGTACTTC; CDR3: CASRGQALAKNIQYF
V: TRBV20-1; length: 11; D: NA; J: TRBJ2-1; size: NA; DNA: TGCAGTGGTCAGAGAGCAGGTGAGCAGTTCTTC; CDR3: CSGQRAGEQFF
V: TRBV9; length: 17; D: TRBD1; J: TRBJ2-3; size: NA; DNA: TGTGCCAGCAGCCTCTATCTCGGGACAGACTACACAGATACGCAGTATTTT; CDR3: CASSLYLGTDYTDTQYF
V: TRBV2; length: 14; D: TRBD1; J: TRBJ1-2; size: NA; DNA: TGTGCCAGCAGTTATACTGGACAGGTCTACGGCTACACCTTC; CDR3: CASSYTGQVYGYTF
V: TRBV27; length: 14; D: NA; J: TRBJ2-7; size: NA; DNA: TGTGCCAGCAGCGAAGACAGGAGCCTATACGAGCAGTACTTC; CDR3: CASSEDRSLYEQYF
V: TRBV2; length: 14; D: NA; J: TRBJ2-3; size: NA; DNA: TGTGCCAGCAGCTCTCGGGCTAGTATAGATACGCAGTATTTT; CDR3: CASSSRASIDTQYF
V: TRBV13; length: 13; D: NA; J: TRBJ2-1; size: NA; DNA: TGTGCCAGCAGCTCGTCAGGTCGCAATGAGCAGTTCTTC; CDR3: CASSSSGRNEQFF
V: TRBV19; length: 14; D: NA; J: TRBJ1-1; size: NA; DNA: TGTGCCAGTAGTATAGGGCCCCAGAACACTGAAGCTTTCTTT; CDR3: CASSIGPQNTEAFF
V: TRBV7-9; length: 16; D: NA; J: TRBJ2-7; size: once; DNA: TGTGCCAGCAGCTTAGCAGGGTTCAGGGACGACGACGAGCAGTACTTC; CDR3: CASSLAGFRDDDEQYF
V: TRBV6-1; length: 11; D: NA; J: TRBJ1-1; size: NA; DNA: TGTGCCAGCAGTGGGAAAGGGGAAGCTTTCTTT; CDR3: CASSGKGEAFF
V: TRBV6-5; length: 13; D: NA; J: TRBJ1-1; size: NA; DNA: TGTGCCAGCCTGAAGGCTGGGATTCGGGAAGCTTTCTTT; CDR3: CASLKAGIREAFF
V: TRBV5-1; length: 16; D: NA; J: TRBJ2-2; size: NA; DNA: TGCGCCAGCAGCTTGTTGGACCAGAGAAACACCGGGGAGCTGTTTTTT; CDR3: CASSLLDQRNTGELFF
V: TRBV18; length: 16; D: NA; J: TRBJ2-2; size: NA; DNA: TGTGCCAGCTCACCACCGGGACAAGGAGGCACCGGGGAGCTGTTTTTT; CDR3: CASSPPGQGGTGELFF
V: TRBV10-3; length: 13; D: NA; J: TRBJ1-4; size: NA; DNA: TGTGCCATCAGTGATTCAACTAATGAAAAACTGTTTTTT; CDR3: CAISDSTNEKLFF
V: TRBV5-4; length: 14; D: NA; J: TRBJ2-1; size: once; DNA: TGTGCCAGCAGCTTGGCTAGGGGATACAATGAGCAGTTCTTC; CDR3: CASSLARGYNEQFF
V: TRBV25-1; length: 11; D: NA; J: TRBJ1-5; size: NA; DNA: TGTGCCCGGAGGGTCGATCAGCCCCAGCATTTT; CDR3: CARRVDQPQHF
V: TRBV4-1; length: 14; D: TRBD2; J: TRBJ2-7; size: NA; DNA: TGCGCCAGCAGGGAAAAGGGTAGCGGGAGGGAGCAGTACTTC; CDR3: CASREKGSGREQYF
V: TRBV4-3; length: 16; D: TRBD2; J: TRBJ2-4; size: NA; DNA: TGCGCCAGCAGCCAAGATCCGGGAGGGCCCTTTCCAGTGCAGTACTTC; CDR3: CASSQDPGGPFPVQYF
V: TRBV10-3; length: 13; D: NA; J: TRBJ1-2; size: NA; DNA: TGTGCCATCAGTGAGGGGGTTCACCCCGGCTACACCTTC; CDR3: CAISEGVHPGYTF
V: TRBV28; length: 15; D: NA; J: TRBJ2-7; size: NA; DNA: TGTGCCAGCAGTTCCCCCGGGACAAACTATTACGAGCAGTACTTC; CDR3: CASSSPGTNYYEQYF
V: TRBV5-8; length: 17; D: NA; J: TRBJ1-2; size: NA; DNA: TGTGCCAGCAGCTTGTGGTCGCAATATGAGAGTAACTATGGCTACACCTTC; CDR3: CASSLWSQYESNYGYTF
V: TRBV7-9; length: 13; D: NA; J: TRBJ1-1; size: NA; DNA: TGTGCCAGCACCCTGAGGGGAGGCACTGAAGCTTTCTTT; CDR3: CASTLRGGTEAFF
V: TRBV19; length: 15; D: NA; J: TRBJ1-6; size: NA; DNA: TGTGCCAGTGCAACTTCAGAGAGCGCGAATTCACCCCTCCACTTT; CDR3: CASATSESANSPLHF
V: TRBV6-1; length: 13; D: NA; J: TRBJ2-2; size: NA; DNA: TGTGCCAGCAGTGCGACAGGCACCGGGGAGCTGTTTTTT; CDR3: CASSATGTGELFF
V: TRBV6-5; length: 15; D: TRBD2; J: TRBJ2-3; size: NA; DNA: TGTGCCAGCAGGGGAGCGGGGATCAGCACAGATACGCAGTATTTT; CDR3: CASRGAGISTDTQYF
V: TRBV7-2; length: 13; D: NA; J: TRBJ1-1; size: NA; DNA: TGTGCCAGCAGCGGACAGCCGAACACTGAAGCTTTCTTT; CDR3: CASSGQPNTEAFF
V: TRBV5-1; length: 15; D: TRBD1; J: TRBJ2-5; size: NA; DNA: TGCGCCAGCAGCTTGGCGGGACAGGGCGGGGAGACCCAGTACTTC; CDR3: CASSLAGQGGETQYF
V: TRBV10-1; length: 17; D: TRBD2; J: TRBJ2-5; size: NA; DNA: TGCGCCAGCAGGGGACTAGCGGGGGTTTCGGGTGAAGAGACCCAGTACTTC; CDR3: CASRGLAGVSGEETQYF
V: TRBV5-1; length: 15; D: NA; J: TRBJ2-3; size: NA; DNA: TGCGCCAGCAGCTTGGTAGGGGTCGGCTCAGATACGCAGTATTTT; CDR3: CASSLVGVGSDTQYF
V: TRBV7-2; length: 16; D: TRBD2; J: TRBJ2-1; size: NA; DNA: TGTGCCAGCAGCCTTAGCGGGGGGGCCAATATTGGTGAGCAGTTCTTC; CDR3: CASSLSGGANIGEQFF
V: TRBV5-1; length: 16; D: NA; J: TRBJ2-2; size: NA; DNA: TGCGCCAGCAGCCTAGAGGGACACGCGAACACCGGGGAGCTGTTTTTT; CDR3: CASSLEGHANTGELFF